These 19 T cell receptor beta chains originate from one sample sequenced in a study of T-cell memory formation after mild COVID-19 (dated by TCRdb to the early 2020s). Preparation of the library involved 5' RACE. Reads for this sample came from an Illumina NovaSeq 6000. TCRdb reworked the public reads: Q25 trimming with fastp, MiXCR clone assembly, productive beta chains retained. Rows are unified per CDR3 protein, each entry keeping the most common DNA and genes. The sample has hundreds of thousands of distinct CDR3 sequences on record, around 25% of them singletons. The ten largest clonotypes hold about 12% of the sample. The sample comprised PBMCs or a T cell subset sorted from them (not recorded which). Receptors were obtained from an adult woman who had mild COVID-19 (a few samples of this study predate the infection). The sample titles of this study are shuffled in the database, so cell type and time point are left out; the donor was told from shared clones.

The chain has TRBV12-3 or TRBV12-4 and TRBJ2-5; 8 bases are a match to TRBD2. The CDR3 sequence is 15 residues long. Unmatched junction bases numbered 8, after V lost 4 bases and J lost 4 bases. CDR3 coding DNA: TGTGCCAGCAGTTCTCCCGGGAGGGGGTTAGAGACCCAGTACTTC. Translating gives CASSSPGRGLETQYF.

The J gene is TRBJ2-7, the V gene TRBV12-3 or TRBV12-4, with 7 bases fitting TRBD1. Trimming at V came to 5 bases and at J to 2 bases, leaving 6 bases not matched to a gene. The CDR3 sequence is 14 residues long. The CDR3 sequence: CASSLDQGAYEQYF. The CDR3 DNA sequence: TGTGCCAGCAGTCTGGATCAGGGGGCCTACGAGCAGTACTTC.

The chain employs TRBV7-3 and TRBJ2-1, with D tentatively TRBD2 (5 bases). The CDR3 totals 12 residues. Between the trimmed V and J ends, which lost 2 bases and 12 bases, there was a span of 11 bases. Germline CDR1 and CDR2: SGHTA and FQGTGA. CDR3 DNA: TGTGCCAGCAGCTTATCTGGTGGGAGGCAGTTCTTC. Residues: CASSLSGGRQFF. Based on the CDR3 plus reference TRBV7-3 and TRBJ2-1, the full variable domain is GAGVSQTPSNKVTEKGKYVELRCDPISGHTALYWYRQSLGQGPEFLIYFQGTGAADDSGLPNDRFFAVRPEGSVSTLKIQRTERGDSAVYLCASSLSGGRQFFGPGTRLTVL.

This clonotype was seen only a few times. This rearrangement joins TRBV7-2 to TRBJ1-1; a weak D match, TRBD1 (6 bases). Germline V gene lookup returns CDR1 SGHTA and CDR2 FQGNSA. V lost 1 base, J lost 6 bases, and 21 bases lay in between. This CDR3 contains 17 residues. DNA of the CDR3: TGTGCCAGCAGCTTAGGTCCGGGGGCCCGCGTGTGGTCTGAAGCTTTCTTT. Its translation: CASSLGPGARVWSEAFF.

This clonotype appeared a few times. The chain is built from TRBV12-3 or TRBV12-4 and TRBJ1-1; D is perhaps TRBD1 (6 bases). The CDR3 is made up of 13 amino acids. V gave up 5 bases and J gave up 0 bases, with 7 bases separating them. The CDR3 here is CASSGDMNTEAFF. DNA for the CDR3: TGTGCCAGCAGTGGGGACATGAACACTGAAGCTTTCTTT.

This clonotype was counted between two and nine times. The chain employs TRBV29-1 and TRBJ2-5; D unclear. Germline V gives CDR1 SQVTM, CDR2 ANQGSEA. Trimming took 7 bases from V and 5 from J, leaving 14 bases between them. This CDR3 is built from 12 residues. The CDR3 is CSAPDYGETQYF. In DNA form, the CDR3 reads TGCAGCGCCCCTGATTATGGGGAGACCCAGTACTTC.

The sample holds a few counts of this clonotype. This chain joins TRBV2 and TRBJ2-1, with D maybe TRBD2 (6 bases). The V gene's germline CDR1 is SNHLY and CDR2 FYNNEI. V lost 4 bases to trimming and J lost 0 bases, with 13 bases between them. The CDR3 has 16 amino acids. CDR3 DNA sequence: TGTGCCAGCAGTGGTGAGGGGAGGCCCTCCTACAATGAGCAGTTCTTC. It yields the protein CASSGEGRPSYNEQFF.

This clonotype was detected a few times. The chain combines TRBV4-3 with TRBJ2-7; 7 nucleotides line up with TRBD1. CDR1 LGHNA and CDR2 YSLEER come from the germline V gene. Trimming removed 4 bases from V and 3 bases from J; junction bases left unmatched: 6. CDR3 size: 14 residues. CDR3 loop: CASSPTDRDYEQYF. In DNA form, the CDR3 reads TGCGCCAGCAGCCCAACAGACAGGGACTACGAGCAGTACTTC.

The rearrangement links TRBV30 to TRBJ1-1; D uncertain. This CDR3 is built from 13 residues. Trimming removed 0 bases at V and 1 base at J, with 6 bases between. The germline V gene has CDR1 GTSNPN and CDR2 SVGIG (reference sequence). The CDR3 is CAWSVAGNTEAFF. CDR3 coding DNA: TGTGCCTGGAGTGTAGCAGGGAACACTGAAGCTTTCTTT.

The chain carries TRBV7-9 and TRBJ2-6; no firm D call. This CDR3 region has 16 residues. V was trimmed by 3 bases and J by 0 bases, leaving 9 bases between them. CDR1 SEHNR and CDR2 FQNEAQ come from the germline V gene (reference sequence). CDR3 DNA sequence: TGTGCCAGCAGCTTGTCGTGGGGCTCTGGGGCCAACGTCCTGACTTTC. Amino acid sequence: CASSLSWGSGANVLTF.

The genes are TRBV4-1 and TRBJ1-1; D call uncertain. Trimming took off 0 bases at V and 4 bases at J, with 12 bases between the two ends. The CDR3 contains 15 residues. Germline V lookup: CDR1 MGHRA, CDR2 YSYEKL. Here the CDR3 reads CASSQDMQVPTEAFF. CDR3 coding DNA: TGCGCCAGCAGCCAAGATATGCAGGTACCCACTGAAGCTTTCTTT.

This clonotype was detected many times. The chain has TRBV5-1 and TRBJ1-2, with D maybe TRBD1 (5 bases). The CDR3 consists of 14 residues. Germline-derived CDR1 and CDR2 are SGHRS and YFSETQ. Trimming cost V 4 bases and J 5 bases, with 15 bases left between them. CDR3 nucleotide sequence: TGCGCCAGCAGCGCCCTCAGGGATGGGTATGGCTACACCTTC. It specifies CASSALRDGYGYTF.

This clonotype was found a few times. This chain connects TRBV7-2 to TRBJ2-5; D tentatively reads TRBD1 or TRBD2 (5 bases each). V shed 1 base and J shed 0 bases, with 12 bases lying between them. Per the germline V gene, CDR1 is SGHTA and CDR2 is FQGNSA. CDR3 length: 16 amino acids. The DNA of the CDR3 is TGTGCCAGCAGCTTAGTGAGGGGCCGGTACCAAGAGACCCAGTACTTC. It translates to CASSLVRGRYQETQYF.

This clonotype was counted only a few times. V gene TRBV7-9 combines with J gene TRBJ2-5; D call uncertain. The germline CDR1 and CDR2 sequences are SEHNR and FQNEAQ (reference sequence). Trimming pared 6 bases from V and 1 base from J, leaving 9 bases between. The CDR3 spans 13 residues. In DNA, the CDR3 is TGTGCCAGCAGGCCGGACGGCCAAGAGACCCAGTACTTC. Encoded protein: CASRPDGQETQYF.

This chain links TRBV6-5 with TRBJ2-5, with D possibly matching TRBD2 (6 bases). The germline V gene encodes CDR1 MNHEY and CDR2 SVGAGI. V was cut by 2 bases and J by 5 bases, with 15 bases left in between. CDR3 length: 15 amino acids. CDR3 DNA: TGTGCCAGCAGTTACGGGGTGCGGGGTGAGGAGACCCAGTACTTC. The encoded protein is CASSYGVRGEETQYF.

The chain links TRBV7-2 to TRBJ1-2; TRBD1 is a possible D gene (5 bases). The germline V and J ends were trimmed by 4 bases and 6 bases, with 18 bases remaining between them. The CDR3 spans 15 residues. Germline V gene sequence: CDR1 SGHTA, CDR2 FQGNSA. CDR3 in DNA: TGTGCCAGCAGCTCGCCGGGACTGATTCCTCATGGCTACACCTTC. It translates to CASSSPGLIPHGYTF.

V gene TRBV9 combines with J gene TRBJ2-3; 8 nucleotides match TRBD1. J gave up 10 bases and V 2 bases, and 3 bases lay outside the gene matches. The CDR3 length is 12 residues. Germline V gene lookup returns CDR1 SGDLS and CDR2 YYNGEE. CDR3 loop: CASSVGQGAQYF. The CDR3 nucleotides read TGTGCCAGCAGCGTTGGACAGGGTGCGCAGTATTTT.

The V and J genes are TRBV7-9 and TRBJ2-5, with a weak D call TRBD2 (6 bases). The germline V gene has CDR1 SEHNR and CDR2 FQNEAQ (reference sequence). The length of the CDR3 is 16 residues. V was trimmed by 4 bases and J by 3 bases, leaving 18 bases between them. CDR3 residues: CASSSRRIRREETQYF. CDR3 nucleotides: TGTGCCAGCAGCTCCCGTAGGATCCGGAGGGAAGAGACCCAGTACTTC.

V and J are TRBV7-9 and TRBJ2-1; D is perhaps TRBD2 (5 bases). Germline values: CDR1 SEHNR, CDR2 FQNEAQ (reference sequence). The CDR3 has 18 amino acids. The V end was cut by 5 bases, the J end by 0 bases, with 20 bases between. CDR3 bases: TGTGCCAGCAGCCCTACGCGGGTTTCAGCGAGCTCCTACAATGAGCAGTTCTTC. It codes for CASSPTRVSASSYNEQFF.